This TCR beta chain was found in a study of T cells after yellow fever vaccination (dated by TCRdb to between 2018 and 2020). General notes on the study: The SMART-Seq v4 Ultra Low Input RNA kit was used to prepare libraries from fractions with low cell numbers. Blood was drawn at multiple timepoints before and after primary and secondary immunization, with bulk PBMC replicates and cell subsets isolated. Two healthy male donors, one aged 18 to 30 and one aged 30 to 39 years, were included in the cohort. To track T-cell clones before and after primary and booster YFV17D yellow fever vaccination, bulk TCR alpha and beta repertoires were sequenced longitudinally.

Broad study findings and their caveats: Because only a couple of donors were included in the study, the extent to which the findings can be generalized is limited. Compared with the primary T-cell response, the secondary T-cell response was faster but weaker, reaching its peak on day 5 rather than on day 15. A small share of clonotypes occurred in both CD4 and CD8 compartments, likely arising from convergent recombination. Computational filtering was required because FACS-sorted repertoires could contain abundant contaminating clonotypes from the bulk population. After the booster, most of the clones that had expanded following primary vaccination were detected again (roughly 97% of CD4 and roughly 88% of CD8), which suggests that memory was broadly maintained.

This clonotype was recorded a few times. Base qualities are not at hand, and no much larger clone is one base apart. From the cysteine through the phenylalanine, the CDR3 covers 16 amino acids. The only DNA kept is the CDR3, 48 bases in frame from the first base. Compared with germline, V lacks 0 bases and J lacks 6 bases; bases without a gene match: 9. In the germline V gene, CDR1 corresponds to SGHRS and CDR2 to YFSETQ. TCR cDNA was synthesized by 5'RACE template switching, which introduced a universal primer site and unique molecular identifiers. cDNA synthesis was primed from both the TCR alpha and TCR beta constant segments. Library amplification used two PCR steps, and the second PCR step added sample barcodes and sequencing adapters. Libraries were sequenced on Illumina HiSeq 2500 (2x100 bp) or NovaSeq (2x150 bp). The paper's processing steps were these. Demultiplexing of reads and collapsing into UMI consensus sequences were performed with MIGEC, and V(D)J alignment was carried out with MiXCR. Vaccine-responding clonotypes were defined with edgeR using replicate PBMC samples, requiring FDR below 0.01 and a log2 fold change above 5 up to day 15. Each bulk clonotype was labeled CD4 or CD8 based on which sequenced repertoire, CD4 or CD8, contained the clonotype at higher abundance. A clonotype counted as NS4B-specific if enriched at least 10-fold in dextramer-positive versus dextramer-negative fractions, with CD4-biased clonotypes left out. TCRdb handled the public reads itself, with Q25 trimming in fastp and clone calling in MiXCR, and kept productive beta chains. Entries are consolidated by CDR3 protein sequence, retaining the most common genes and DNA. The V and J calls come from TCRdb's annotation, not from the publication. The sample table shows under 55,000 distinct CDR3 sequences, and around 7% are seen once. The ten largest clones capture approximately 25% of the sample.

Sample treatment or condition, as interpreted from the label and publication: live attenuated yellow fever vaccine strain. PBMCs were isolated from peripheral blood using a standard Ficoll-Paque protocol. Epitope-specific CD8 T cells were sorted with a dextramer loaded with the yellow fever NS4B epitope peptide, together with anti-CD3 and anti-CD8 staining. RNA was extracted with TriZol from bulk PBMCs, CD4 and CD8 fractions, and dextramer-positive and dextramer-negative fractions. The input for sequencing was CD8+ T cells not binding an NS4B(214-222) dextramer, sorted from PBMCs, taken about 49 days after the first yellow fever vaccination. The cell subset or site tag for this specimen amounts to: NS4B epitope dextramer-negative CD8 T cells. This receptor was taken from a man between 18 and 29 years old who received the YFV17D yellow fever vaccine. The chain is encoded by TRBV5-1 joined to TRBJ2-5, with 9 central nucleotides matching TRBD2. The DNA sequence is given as TGCGCCAGCAGCTTGGACGTGGGGCTAGCGGGGCAGACCCAGTACTTC. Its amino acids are CASSLDVGLAGQTQYF.